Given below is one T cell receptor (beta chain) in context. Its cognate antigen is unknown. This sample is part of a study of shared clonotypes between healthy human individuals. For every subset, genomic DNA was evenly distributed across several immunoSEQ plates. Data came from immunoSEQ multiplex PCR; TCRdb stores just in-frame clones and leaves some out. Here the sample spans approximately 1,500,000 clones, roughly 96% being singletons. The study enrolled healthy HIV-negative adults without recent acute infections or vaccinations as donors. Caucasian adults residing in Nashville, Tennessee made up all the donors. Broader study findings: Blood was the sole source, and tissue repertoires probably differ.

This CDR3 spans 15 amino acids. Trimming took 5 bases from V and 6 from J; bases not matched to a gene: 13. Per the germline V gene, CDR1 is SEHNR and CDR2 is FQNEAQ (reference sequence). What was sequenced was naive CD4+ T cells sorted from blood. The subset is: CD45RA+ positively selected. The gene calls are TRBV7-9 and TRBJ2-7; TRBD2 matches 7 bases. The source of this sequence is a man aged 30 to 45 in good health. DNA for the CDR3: TGTGCCAGCAGCACACAAGGGACTATCTCTCTCGAGCAGTACTTC. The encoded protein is CASSTQGTISLEQYF.